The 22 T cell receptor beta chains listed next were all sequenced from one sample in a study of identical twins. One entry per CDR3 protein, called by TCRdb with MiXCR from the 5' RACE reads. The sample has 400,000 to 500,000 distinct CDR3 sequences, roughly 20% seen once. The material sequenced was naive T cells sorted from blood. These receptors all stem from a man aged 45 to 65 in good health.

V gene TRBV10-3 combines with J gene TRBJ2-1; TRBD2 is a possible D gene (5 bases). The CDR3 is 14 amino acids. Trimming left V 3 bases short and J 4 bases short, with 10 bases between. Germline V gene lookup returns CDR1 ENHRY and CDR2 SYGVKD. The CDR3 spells CAISDSVLYNEQFF. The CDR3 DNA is TGTGCCATCAGTGATAGCGTTCTATACAATGAGCAGTTCTTC.

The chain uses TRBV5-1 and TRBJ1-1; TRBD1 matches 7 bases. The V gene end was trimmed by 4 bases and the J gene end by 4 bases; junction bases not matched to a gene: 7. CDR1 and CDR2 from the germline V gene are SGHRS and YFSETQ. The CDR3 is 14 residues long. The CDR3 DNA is TGCGCCAGCAGCGATAGACAGGGTGGCACTGAAGCTTTCTTT. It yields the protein CASSDRQGGTEAFF.

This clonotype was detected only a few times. CDR3 amino acids: CASSFEGALETQYF. In DNA form, the CDR3 reads TGTGCCAGCAGTTTCGAGGGGGCGTTGGAGACCCAGTACTTC. The chain couples TRBV12-3 or TRBV12-4 to TRBJ2-5; 7 nucleotides match TRBD1. Trimming took 3 bases from V and 5 from J; bases not matched to a gene: 6. The CDR3 has 14 amino acids.

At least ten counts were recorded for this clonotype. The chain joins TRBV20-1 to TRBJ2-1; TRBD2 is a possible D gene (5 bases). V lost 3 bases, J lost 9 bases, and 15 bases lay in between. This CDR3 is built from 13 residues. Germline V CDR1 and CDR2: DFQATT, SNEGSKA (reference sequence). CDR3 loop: CSASLRGGGEQFF. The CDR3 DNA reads TGCAGTGCTAGTCTTCGAGGAGGCGGTGAGCAGTTCTTC.

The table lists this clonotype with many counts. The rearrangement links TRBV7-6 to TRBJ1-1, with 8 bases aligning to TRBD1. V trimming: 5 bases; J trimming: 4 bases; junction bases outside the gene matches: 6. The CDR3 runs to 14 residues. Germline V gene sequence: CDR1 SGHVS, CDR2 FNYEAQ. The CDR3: CASSANTGGTEAFF. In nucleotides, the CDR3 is TGTGCCAGCAGCGCCAATACAGGGGGCACTGAAGCTTTCTTT.

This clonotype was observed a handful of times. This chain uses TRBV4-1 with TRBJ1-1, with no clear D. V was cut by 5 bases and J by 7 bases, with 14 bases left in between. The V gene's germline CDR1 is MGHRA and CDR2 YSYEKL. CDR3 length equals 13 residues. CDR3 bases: TGCGCCAGCAGCGGTAGAGCCGGGTTTGAAGCTTTCTTT. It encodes CASSGRAGFEAFF.

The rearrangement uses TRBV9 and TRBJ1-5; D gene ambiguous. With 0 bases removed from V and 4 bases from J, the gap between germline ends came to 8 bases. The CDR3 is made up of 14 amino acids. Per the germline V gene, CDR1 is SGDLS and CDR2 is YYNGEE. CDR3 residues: CASSVDSGNQPQHF. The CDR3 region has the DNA TGTGCCAGCAGCGTAGATTCTGGGAATCAGCCCCAGCATTTT.

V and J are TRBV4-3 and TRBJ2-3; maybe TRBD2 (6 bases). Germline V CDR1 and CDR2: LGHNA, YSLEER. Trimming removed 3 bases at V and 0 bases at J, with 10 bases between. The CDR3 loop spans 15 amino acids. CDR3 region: CASSQRGSSTDTQYF. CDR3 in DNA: TGCGCCAGCAGCCAGCGGGGCAGTAGCACAGATACGCAGTATTTT.

CDR3 in amino acids: CASRPSGWSYNEQFF. CDR3 DNA: TGTGCCAGCAGACCGAGCGGGTGGTCCTACAATGAGCAGTTCTTC. The J gene is TRBJ2-1, the V gene TRBV7-8; tentative D call: TRBD2 (6 bases). Germline V gene data show CDR1 as SGHVS and CDR2 as FQNEAQ. CDR3 length: 15 amino acids. Trimming left V 6 bases short and J 1 base short, with 13 bases between.

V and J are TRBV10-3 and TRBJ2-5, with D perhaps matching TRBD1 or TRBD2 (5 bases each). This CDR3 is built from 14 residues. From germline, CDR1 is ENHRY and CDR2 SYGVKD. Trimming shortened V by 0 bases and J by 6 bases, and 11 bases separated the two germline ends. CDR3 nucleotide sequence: TGTGCCATCAGTGAGTCGAGGGGCGGACAGACCCAGTACTTC. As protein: CAISESRGGQTQYF.

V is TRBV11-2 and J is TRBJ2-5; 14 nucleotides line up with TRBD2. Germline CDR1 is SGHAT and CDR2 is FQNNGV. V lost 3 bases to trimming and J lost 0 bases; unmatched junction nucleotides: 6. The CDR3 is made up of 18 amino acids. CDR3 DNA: TGTGCCAGCAGCTTGGGGACTAGCGGGGGAGAGTACCAAGAGACCCAGTACTTC. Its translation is CASSLGTSGGEYQETQYF.

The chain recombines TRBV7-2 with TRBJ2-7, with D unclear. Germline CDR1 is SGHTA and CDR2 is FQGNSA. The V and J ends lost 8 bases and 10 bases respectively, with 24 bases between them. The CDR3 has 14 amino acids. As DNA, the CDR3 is TGTGCCAGCCGAGCCCCGGGTGTTGGCTACGGACAGTACTTC. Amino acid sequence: CASRAPGVGYGQYF.

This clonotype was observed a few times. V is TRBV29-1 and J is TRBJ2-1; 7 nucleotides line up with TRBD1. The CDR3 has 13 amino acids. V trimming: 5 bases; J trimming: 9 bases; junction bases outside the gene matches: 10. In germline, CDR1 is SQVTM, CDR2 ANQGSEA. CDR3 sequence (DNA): TGCAGCGTTTCTCAAACAGGGGTCGGTGAGCAGTTCTTC. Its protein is CSVSQTGVGEQFF.

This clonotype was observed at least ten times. CDR3: CASSQDYEQYF. The CDR3 DNA reads TGTGCCAGCAGCCAAGACTACGAGCAGTACTTC. This chain joins TRBV3-1 and TRBJ2-7; D unclear. The V gene lost 0 bases and the J gene lost 3 bases, with 0 bases spanning the gap. CDR1 and CDR2 from the germline V gene are LGHDT and YNNKEL (reference sequence). This CDR3 comprises 11 residues.

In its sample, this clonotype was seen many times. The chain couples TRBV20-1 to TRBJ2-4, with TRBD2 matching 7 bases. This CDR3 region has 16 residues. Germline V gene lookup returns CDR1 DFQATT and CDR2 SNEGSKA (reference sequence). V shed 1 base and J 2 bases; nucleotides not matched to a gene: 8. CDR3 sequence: CSARGEGSTTKNIQYF. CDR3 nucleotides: TGCAGTGCTAGAGGGGAGGGGTCTACGACCAAAAACATTCAGTACTTC.

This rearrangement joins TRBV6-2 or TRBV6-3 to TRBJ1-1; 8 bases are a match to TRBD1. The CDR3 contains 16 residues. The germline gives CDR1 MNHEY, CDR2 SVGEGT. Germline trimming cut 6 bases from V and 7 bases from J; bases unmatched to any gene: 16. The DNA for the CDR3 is TGTGCCAGCAGCCCGGGACAGGTCCTACTAGCCGATGAAGCTTTCTTT. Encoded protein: CASSPGQVLLADEAFF.

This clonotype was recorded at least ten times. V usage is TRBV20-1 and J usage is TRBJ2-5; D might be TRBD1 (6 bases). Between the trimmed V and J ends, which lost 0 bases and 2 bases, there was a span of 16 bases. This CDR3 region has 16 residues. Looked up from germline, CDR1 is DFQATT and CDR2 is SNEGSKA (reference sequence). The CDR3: CSARDQTGLKQETQYF. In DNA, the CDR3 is TGCAGTGCTAGAGATCAGACAGGCCTGAAGCAAGAGACCCAGTACTTC.

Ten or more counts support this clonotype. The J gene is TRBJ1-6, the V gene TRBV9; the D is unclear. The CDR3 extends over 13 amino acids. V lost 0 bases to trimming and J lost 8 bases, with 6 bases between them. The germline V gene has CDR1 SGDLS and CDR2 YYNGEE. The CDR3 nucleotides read TGTGCCAGCAGCGTAGACAGAGATTCACCCCTCCACTTT. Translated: CASSVDRDSPLHF.

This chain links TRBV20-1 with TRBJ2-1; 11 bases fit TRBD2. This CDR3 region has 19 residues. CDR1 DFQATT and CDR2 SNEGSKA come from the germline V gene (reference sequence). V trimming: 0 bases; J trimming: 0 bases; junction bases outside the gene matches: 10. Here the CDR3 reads CSARDLLASGGNSYNEQFF. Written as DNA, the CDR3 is TGCAGTGCTAGAGATCTTTTGGCTAGCGGGGGGAACTCCTACAATGAGCAGTTCTTC.

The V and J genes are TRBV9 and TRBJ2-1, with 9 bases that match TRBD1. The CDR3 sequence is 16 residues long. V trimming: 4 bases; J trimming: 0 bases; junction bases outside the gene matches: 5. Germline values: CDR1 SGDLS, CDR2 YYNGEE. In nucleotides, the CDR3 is TGTGCCAGCAGCCCACAGGGGGCCGTCTCCTACAATGAGCAGTTCTTC. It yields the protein CASSPQGAVSYNEQFF.

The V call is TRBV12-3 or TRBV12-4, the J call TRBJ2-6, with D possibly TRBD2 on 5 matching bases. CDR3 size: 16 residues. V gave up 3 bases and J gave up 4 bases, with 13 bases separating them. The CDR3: CASSFQLWRGANVLTF. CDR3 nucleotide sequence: TGTGCCAGCAGTTTTCAGCTATGGAGGGGGGCCAACGTCCTGACTTTC.

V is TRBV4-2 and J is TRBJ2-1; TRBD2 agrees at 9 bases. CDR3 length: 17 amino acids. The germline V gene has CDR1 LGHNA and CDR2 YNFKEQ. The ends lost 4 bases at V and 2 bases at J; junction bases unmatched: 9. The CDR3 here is CASSRIGGGEAYNEQFF. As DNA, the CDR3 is TGTGCCAGCAGCCGAATAGGCGGGGGGGAGGCCTACAATGAGCAGTTCTTC.